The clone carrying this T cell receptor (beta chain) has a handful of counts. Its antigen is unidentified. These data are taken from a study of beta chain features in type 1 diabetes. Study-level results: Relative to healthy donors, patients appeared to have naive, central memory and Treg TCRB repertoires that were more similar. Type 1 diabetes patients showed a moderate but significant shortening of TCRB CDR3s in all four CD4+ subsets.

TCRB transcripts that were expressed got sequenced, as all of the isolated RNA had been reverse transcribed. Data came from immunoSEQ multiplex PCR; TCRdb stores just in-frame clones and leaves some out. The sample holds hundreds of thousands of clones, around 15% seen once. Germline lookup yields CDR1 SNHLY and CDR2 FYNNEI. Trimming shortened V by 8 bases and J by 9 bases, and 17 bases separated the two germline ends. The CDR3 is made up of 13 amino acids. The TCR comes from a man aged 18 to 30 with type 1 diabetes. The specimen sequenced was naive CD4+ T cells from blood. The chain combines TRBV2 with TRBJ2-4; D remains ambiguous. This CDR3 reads CASLGDTFSIQYF. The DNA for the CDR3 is TGTGCCAGCCTTGGGGATACTTTTAGCATTCAGTACTTC.